This T cell receptor (beta chain) is from a study of blood T cell repertoires in COVID-19. Study-wide context: Samples representing acute and convalescent COVID-19 were sourced from the United States, Italy and Spain. PBMCs, B-cell-depleted T cells, or T cells were the source of the cDNA or gDNA that made up the material.

The repertoire was sequenced with immunoSEQ multiplex PCR; TCRdb's copy has only in-frame clones and lacks some. Of some 330,000 clones listed, over 80% were seen once; the top ten hold over 4.5%. Among Cohort 3 donors, those recovered had two negative PCRs, clearance, or symptom resolution. This CDR3 is built from 19 residues. This clonotype was sampled from a man younger than 40 who had recovered from COVID-19. The chain joins TRBV12-2 to TRBJ1-5; TRBD1 reflects the table's D call only, with no check against the DNA. TRBV12-2 is deemed a pseudogene. The sample consisted of PBMCs or T cells enriched from blood (not recorded which). The CDR3 sequence: CASRLPPHNGQKSRQPQHF. The DNA of the CDR3 is TGTGCAAGTCGCTTACCCCCTCACAACGGACAGAAGAGCCGACAGCCCCAGCATTTT.